Below, one T cell receptor (beta chain) is given with its context. The antigen is undetermined. This sample was included in a study of identical twins. Overall study results and limits: There were fewer insertions in abundant cord blood beta clonotypes, but memory repertoires showed no such pattern. The authors noted that invariant MAIT and iNKT cells could partly confound zero-insertion analyses.

Template switching introduced a universal primer site, and the cDNA bore unique molecular identifiers. TCRdb fed the 5' RACE reads into MiXCR, producing one record per CDR3 protein. The data show 700,000 or so distinct CDR3 sequences, over 8.5% seen once. These data also formed part of another study, on yellow fever vaccine responses in identical twins. This second study says: Reportedly, the response of twins' T cells to the vaccine seemed partly convergent, partly personalized.

The TCR was taken from a woman under 30 in good health. Sequencing was done on a sample of PBMCs.

CDR3 in DNA: TGTGCCAGCAGTTTAGAGGGGAACTCCTACAATGAGCAGTTCTTC. Protein: CASSLEGNSYNEQFF. V usage is TRBV12-3 or TRBV12-4 and J usage is TRBJ2-1; tentatively, D is TRBD1 (5 bases). This CDR3 has 15 amino acids. Deletions cut 1 base from V and 0 bases from J, with 7 bases between.